This T cell receptor (beta chain) appears in the sequencing data of a study of blood T cell repertoires in COVID-19. Study at large: For recovered donors of Cohort 3, there were two negative PCRs, clearance, or symptom resolution. PBMCs, B-cell-depleted T cells, or T cells provided the cDNA or gDNA that made up the material.

This CDR3 comprises 14 residues. Germline V lookup: CDR1 MNHEY, CDR2 SVGEGT. V lost 6 bases to trimming and J lost 4 bases; unmatched junction nucleotides: 3. Participants spanned ages about 18 to 100 years and resided in over 20 US areas. Original handling: Amplifying reference gene primers gave estimates of nucleated cell counts. Data came from immunoSEQ multiplex PCR; TCRdb stores just in-frame clones and leaves some out. V and J calls and clone size follow that table, whereas D and trimming were derived from the DNA. The sample includes more than 200,000 clones, 87% of them seen just once. The gene calls are TRBV6-2 or TRBV6-3 and TRBJ1-5; 10 bases align to TRBD1. Sequenced sample: PBMCs or T cells enriched from blood (not recorded which). The TCR comes from a man younger than 40 in a cohort exposed to, infected with or recovered from COVID-19 (not recorded which). The CDR3 nucleotides read TGTGCCAGCAGCGGACAGGGGGGGAATCAGCCCCAGCATTTT. Its translation: CASSGQGGNQPQHF.